This TCR beta chain was observed in a study of cytomegalovirus exposure and HLA in healthy donors. Background on the study: The 95 to 150 validation repertoires were produced on the same platform as the 550 to 750 repertoires of the first cohort. This was reported in a later analysis.

Measured with immunoSEQ multiplex PCR; TCRdb has only the in-frame clones, and not every one. The table shows over 250,000 clones, with roughly 87% occurring only once. V lost 0 bases to trimming and J lost 7 bases; unmatched junction nucleotides: 7. Germline CDR1 SGHTA, CDR2 FQGNSA. The CDR3 spans 15 residues. Study outcomes and limitations: According to the study, 160 or so TCR beta chains were cytomegalovirus-associated. In vitro work confirmed that a few CMV-associated chains recognize CMV antigens. The dataset shows that most TCR sequences were rare, while some public TCRs occurred in many donors.

Turning to this clone: Its specificity is not known.

The sample was PBMCs. This chain links TRBV7-2 with TRBJ2-7, with 9 bases lining up with TRBD1. The receptor was isolated from a woman in her 30s in good health and CMV-seropositive. CDR3 sequence: CASSLAGTGKREQYF. The CDR3, as DNA: TGTGCCAGCAGCTTAGCCGGGACAGGGAAACGTGAGCAGTACTTC.